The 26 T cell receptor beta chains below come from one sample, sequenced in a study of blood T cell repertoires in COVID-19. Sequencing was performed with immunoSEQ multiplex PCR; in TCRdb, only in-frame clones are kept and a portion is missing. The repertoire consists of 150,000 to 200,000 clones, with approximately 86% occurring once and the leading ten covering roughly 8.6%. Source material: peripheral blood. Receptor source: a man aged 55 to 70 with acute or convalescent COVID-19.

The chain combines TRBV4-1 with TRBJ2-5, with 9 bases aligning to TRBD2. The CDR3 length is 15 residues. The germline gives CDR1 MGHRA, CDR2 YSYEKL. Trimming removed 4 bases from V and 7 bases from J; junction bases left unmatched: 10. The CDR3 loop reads CASSPAAGGRGTQYF. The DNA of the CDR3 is TGCGCCAGCAGCCCGGCAGCGGGAGGTAGGGGGACCCAGTACTTC.

For the CDR3, the DNA is TGTGCCAGCACTGAGACGGGACAGGGGGTAGGGGGCTACACCTTC. Its protein product is CASTETGQGVGGYTF. The chain recombines TRBV2 with TRBJ1-2; 11 bases agree with TRBD1. The V gene end was trimmed by 7 bases and the J gene end by 8 bases; junction bases not matched to a gene: 12. This CDR3 has 15 residues. Germline V gene lookup returns CDR1 SNHLY and CDR2 FYNNEI.

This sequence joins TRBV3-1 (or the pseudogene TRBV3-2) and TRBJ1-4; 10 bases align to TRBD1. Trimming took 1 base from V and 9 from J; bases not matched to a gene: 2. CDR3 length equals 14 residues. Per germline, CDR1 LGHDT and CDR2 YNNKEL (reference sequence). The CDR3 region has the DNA TGTGCCAGCAGCCAAGGGACAGGGGGTCAAAAACTGTTTTTT. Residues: CASSQGTGGQKLFF.

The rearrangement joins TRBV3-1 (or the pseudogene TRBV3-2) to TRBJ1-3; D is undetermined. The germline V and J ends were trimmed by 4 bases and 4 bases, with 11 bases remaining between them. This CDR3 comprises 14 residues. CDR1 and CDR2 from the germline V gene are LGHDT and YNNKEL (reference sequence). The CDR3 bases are TGTGCCAGCAGCCCCACGGGTTCCGGAAACACCATATATTTT. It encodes CASSPTGSGNTIYF.

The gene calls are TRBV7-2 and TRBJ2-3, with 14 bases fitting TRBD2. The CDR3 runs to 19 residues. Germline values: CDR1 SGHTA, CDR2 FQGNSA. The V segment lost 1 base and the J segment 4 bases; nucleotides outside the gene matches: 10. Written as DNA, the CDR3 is TGTGCCAGCAGCTTAGGGACTAGCGGGAGGACCCCTGGGGCAGATACGCAGTATTTT. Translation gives CASSLGTSGRTPGADTQYF.

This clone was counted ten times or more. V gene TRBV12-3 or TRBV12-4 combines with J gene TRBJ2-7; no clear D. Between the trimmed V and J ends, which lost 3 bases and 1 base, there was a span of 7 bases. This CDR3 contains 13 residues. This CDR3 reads CASSLRPSYEQYF. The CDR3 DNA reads TGTGCCAGCAGTTTGAGGCCTTCCTACGAGCAGTACTTC.

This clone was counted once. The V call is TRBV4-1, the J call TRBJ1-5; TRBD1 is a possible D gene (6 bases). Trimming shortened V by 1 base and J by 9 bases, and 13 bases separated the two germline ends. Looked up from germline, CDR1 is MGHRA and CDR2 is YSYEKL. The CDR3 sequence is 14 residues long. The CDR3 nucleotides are TGCGCCAGCAGCCAAGCACAGGGTCTGGCGCCCCAGCATTTT. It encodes CASSQAQGLAPQHF.

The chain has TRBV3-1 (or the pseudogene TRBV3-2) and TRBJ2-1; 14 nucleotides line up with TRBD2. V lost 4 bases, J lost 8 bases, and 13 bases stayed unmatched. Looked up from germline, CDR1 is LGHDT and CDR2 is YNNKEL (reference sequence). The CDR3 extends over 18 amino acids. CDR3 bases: TGTGCCAGCAGCCCCCCCTGGGGACTAGCGGGAGCAGGGGATGAGCAGTTCTTC. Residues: CASSPPWGLAGAGDEQFF.

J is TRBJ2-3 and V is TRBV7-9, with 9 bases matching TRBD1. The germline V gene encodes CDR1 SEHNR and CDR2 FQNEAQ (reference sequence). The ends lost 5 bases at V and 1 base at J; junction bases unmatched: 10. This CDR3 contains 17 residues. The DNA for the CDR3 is TGTGCCAGCAGCCAGGGCATGGGGGACAGGGGCACAGATACGCAGTATTTT. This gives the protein CASSQGMGDRGTDTQYF.

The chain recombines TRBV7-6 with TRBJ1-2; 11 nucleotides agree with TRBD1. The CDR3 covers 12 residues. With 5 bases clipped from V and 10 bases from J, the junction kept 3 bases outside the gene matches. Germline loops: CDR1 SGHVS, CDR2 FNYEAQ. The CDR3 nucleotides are TGTGCCAGCAGCCAGGACAGGGGGCCCTACACCTTC. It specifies CASSQDRGPYTF.

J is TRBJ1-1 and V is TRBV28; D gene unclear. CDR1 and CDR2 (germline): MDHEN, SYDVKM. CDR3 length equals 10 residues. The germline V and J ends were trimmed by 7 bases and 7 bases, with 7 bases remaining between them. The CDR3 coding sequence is TGTGCCAGCACCGGGGTTGAAGCTTTCTTT. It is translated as CASTGVEAFF.

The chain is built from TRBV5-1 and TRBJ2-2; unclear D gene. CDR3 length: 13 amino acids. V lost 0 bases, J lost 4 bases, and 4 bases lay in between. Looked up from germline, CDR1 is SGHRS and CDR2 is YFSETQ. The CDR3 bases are TGCGCCAGCAGCTTGGGTCTCACCGGGGAGCTGTTTTTT. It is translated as CASSLGLTGELFF.

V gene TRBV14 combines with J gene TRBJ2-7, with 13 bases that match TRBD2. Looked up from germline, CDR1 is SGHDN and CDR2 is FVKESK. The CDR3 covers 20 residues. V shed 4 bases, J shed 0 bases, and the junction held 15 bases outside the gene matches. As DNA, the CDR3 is TGTGCCAGCAGCCGAATAAGGGGACTAGCGGGACGGGGGGACTCCTACGAGCAGTACTTC. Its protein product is CASSRIRGLAGRGDSYEQYF.

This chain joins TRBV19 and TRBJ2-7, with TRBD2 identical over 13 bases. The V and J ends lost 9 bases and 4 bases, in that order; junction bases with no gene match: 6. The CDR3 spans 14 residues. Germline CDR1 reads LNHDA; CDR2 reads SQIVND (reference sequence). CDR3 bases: TGTGCCAGCAGGACTAGCGGGAGTGTATACGAGCAGTACTTC. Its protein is CASRTSGSVYEQYF.

CDR3 DNA sequence: TGTGCCAGCAGCCAAGTGGGGCAGGAGCAGTTCTTC. It encodes CASSQVGQEQFF. V is TRBV4-2 and J is TRBJ2-1, with a possible D match to TRBD1 (5 bases). Trimming stripped 1 base from V and 10 bases from J, with 8 bases between. CDR1 is LGHNA, CDR2 YNFKEQ, per germline. The CDR3 is 12 residues long.

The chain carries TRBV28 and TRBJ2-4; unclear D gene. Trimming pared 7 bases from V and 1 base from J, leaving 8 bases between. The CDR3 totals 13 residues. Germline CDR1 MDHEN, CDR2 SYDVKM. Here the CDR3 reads CASNELAKNIQYF. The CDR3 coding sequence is TGTGCCAGCAATGAACTCGCCAAAAACATTCAGTACTTC.

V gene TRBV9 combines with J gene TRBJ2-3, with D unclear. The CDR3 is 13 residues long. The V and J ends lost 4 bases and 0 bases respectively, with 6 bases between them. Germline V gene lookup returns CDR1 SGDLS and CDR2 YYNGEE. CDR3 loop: CASSPVSTDTQYF. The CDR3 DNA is TGTGCCAGCAGCCCAGTCAGCACAGATACGCAGTATTTT.

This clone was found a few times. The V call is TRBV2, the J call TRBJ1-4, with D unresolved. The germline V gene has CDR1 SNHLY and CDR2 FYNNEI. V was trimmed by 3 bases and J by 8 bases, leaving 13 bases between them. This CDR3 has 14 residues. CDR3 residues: CASSDEQEGEKLFF. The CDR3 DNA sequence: TGTGCCAGCAGTGACGAGCAGGAGGGAGAAAAACTGTTTTTT.

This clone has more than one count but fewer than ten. The CDR3 here is CASYPHPGQGGSEAFF. The DNA for the CDR3 is TGTGCCAGCTATCCCCATCCAGGACAGGGGGGTAGTGAAGCTTTCTTT. This chain uses TRBV18 with TRBJ1-1, with TRBD1 matching 10 bases. Germline trimming cut 7 bases from V and 7 bases from J; bases unmatched to any gene: 15. Per the germline V gene, CDR1 is KGHSH and CDR2 is LQKENI. This CDR3 region has 16 residues.

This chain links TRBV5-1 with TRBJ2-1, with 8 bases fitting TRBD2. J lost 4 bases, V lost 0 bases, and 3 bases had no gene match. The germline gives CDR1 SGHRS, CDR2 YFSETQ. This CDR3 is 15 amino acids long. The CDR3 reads CASSLELAGYNEQFF. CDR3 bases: TGCGCCAGCAGCTTGGAGCTAGCGGGTTACAATGAGCAGTTCTTC.

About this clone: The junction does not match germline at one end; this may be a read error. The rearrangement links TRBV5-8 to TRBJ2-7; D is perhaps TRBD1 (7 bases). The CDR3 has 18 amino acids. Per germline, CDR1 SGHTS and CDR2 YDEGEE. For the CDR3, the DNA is TGTGCCAGCAGCTGGGGGGATCGGGACAGTAGGGCCTCCAACGAGCAGTACTTC. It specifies CASSWGDRDSRASNEQYF.

Here the CDR3 reads CACARTGKSYEQYF. The CDR3 nucleotides are TGTGCCTGCGCCCGTACAGGCAAGTCCTACGAGCAGTACTTC. The chain carries TRBV30 and TRBJ2-7, with D perhaps TRBD1 (5 bases). The V and J ends lost 6 bases and 1 base respectively, with 16 bases between them. Germline CDR1 reads GTSNPN; CDR2 reads SVGIG (reference sequence). The CDR3 totals 14 residues.

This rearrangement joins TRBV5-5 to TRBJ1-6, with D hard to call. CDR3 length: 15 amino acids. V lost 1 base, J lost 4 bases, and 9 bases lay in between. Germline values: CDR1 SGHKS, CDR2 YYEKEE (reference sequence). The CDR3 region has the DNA TGTGCCAGCAGCTTGTTTTGGCAGTATAATTCACCCCTCCACTTT. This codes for CASSLFWQYNSPLHF.

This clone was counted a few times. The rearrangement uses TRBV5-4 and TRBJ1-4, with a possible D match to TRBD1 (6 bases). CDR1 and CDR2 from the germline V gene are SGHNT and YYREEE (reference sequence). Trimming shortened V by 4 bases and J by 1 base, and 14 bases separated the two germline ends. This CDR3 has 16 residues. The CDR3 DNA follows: TGTGCCAGCAGCCGTGGGGGGGGGCTAACTAATGAAAAACTGTTTTTT. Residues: CASSRGGGLTNEKLFF.

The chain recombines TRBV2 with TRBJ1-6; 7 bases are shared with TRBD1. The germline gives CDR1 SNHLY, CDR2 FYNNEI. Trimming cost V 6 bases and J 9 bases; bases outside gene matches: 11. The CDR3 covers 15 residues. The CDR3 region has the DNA TGTGCCAGCAGCGTACAGGGGTTCGGTAGTTCACCCCTCCACTTT. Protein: CASSVQGFGSSPLHF.

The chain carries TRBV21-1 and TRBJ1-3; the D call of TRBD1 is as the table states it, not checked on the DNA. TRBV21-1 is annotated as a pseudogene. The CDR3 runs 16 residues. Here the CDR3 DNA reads TGTGCCAGCAGCAACTGGGACAGGCTACTAGGAAACACCATATATTTT. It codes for CASSNWDRLLGNTIYF.